A selection of T cell receptor beta chains follows, all from one sample in a study of early T cells in non-severe SARS-CoV-2 infection. TCRdb processed the 5' RACE reads anew with MiXCR; each CDR3 protein has one entry. This sample yields about 120,000 distinct CDR3 sequences, of which 10% to 15% are seen a single time; about 3.8% belongs to the top ten. The sample in question was whole blood, obtained at baseline. All receptors come from an adult who was a healthcare worker with PCR-confirmed SARS-CoV-2 infection or an uninfected control (not recorded which). The conserved cysteine and the conserved F or W are not part of the CDR3 here. Not every row has a clone size; where given, it reads once, few, many or a size class.

few | TRBV6-2/TRBV6-3 | ASSYGGTYNEKLF
few | TRBV12-5 | ASLPNSSYEQY
many | TRBV6-2/TRBV6-3 | ASSSRDTNEQY
. | TRBV15 | ATSDRALYNEQF
. | TRBV28 | ASNLGGVRH
many | TRBV9 | ASSVATTPMDEQF
. | TRBV2 | ASSEAWKGAFYEQY
. | TRBV20-1 | SAQGLAGANVLT
. | TRBV5-8 | ASSLFVQLGNIQY
few | TRBV7-6 | ASSTPGEQY
few | TRBV7-6 | ASSFGTGGAEGYT
. | TRBV20-1 | SARPTGGASYEQY
. | TRBV12-3/TRBV12-4 | ASSLTGEGDTEAF
. | TRBV29-1 | SARTAEGTEAF
. | TRBV7-9 | ASSFPGTENTEAF
. | TRBV20-1 | SASPLSAGGGNEQF
many | TRBV7-2 | ASSPGTGTETQY
. | TRBV28 | ASSFEEYGYT
few | TRBV5-1 | ASSLVPDHPGELF
many | TRBV7-9 | ASSLEGALAF
few | TRBV6-1 | AIGWYGHGEQY
many | TRBV6-2/TRBV6-3 | ASSYSLTTGVEETQY
few | TRBV20-1 | SARAFLKGGQSDEQY
many | TRBV2 | ASSARDTHNEQF
few | TRBV20-1 | SARVGREQY
many | TRBV7-9 | ASSLGQNYGYT
few | TRBV3-1 | ASSPTAGTPRRQETQY
many | TRBV30 | AWRDRRGRETEAF
few | TRBV7-9 | ASSWGTGKTGELF
. | TRBV11-2 | ASSFSDEQF
. | TRBV27 | ASSYREWAHNEQF
once | TRBV7-2 | ASSLAGVYQETQY
few | TRBV5-5 | ASSLRDINQGHQPQH
. | TRBV6-5 | ASSYSTSLAGGSLTDTQY
few | TRBV7-6 | ASSLVASGGTYEQY
. | TRBV20-1 | SVGIDRENGELF
. | TRBV5-1 | ASNPGRGNEQY
many | TRBV5-1 | ASSATGGALYEQY
few | TRBV20-1 | SAPEDPLNMRGLSNTGELF
. | TRBV4-1 | ASSQGKASITGELF
many | TRBV7-9 | ASSYKTEAF